The 25 T cell receptor beta chains below come from one sample, sequenced in a study of control samples from healthy donors and cancer patients. This table comes from immunoSEQ multiplex PCR, and its TCRdb copy is limited to in-frame clones, with some not included. The sample contains about 100,000 clones, roughly 87% of which appear only once. The sample was blood. Every receptor here comes from a woman in her fifties or sixties in good health.

The chain combines TRBV11-2 with TRBJ2-7; a weak D match, TRBD1 (6 bases). V was clipped by 5 bases and J by 3 bases, with 20 bases between them. The germline CDR1 and CDR2 sequences are SGHAT and FQNNGV. CDR3 length: 16 amino acids. CDR3 coding DNA: TGTGCCAGCAGCCCGAGGGACGACAGGTTAAACTACGAGCAGTACTTC. Protein sequence: CASSPRDDRLNYEQYF. Variable domain in full (rest from reference TRBV11-2 and TRBJ2-7): EAGVAQSPRYKIIEKRQSVAFWCNPISGHATLYWYQQILGQGPKLLIQFQNNGVVDDSQLPKDRFSAERLKGVDSTLKIQPAKLEDSAVYLCASSPRDDRLNYEQYFGPGTRLTVT.

The chain combines TRBV7-3 with TRBJ2-3; no firm D call. The V end was cut by 1 base, the J end by 0 bases, with 5 bases between. The CDR3 consists of 14 residues. CDR1 and CDR2 (germline): SGHTA, FQGTGA. CDR3 nucleotide sequence: TGTGCCAGCAGCTTAATGGCTAGCACAGATACGCAGTATTTT. It translates to CASSLMASTDTQYF.

The rearrangement links TRBV7-9 to TRBJ2-3; 10 bases are shared with TRBD2. From germline, CDR1 is SEHNR and CDR2 FQNEAQ (reference sequence). Losses at the gene ends were 1 base for V and 3 bases for J; bases not matched to a gene: 7. This CDR3 is 17 amino acids long. CDR3 loop: CASSLGASGSRTDTQYF. CDR3 DNA sequence: TGTGCCAGCAGCTTAGGGGCTAGCGGGAGTAGGACAGATACGCAGTATTTT. The full variable domain, with the rest looked up from reference TRBV7-9 and TRBJ2-3, is DTGVSQNPRHKITKRGQNVTFRCDPISEHNRLYWYRQTLGQGPEFLTYFQNEAQLEKSRLLSDRFSAERPKGSFSTLEIQRTEQGDSAMYLCASSLGASGSRTDTQYFGPGTRLTVL.

This rearrangement joins TRBV24-1 to TRBJ2-1, with 11 nucleotides matching TRBD2. V gave up 9 bases and J gave up 11 bases; unmatched junction bases: 5. In germline, CDR1 is KGHDR, CDR2 SFDVKD. The CDR3 covers 12 residues. The CDR3 DNA reads TGTGCCACCGCCGGGACTAGCGGTAAGCAGTTCTTC. Translating it yields CATAGTSGKQFF.

The V gene is TRBV5-4, the J gene TRBJ2-1; 9 bases are shared with TRBD2. V gave up 6 bases and J gave up 0 bases; unmatched junction bases: 7. Germline loops: CDR1 SGHNT, CDR2 YYREEE (reference sequence). The CDR3 contains 16 residues. The CDR3 protein is CASKPSGASSYNEQFF. The CDR3 DNA follows: TGTGCCAGCAAGCCTAGCGGGGCTAGCTCCTACAATGAGCAGTTCTTC.

Only one count was recorded for this clone. CDR3 nucleotides: TGTGCCAGCAGCCAGCGGACAGGGGGCGAGCAGTACTTC. Amino acid sequence: CASSQRTGGEQYF. The chain links TRBV3-1 (or the pseudogene TRBV3-2) to TRBJ2-7; TRBD1 matches 10 bases. The CDR3 sequence is 13 residues long. From germline, CDR1 is LGHDT and CDR2 YNNKEL (reference sequence). Germline trimming cut 3 bases from V and 6 bases from J; bases unmatched to any gene: 2.

The V gene is TRBV27, the J gene TRBJ1-1, with TRBD1 as a possible D gene (5 bases). V was trimmed by 4 bases and J by 4 bases, leaving 16 bases between them. Per the germline V gene, CDR1 is MNHEY and CDR2 is SMNVEV (reference sequence). This CDR3 is built from 15 residues. The CDR3 DNA is TGTGCCAGCAGTTGGTTGGGGGGACGGACCACTGAAGCTTTCTTT. Translating gives CASSWLGGRTTEAFF.

This clone appeared once. V is TRBV4-1 and J is TRBJ1-2; 7 bases line up with TRBD1. The V segment lost 1 base and the J segment 7 bases; nucleotides outside the gene matches: 18. Germline CDR1 reads MGHRA; CDR2 reads YSYEKL. The CDR3 is 18 residues long. In DNA form, the CDR3 reads TGCGCCAGCAGCCAAGCGGAAAGGACGGGGACAGACTTCGTTGGCTACACCTTC. This codes for CASSQAERTGTDFVGYTF.

V gene TRBV3-1 (or the pseudogene TRBV3-2) combines with J gene TRBJ1-6; D is possibly TRBD1 (5 bases). Germline CDR1 reads LGHDT; CDR2 reads YNNKEL (reference sequence). V dropped 4 bases and J dropped 10 bases, with 17 bases sitting between them. The CDR3 is 15 residues long. CDR3 coding DNA: TGTGCCAGCAGCCCTGGCGAGGGGAGGGGATCACCCCTCCACTTT. Protein sequence: CASSPGEGRGSPLHF.

This clone was recorded a few times. The J gene is TRBJ1-2, the V gene TRBV6-5, with TRBD1 as a possible D gene (6 bases). The CDR3 sequence is 13 residues long. With 5 bases removed from V and 4 bases from J, the gap between germline ends came to 11 bases. Germline V CDR1 and CDR2: MNHEY, SVGAGI. CDR3 DNA sequence: TGTGCCAGCAGTCCAGGGGCTGCCTATGGCTACACCTTC. It yields the protein CASSPGAAYGYTF.

This clone was counted once. The chain carries TRBV19 and TRBJ1-3; no firm D call. This CDR3 spans 14 amino acids. Trimming took 7 bases from V and 2 from J, leaving 12 bases between them. Germline V lookup: CDR1 LNHDA, CDR2 SQIVND (reference sequence). CDR3 loop: CASTPDGAGNTIYF. The CDR3 nucleotides are TGTGCCAGTACCCCGGACGGAGCTGGAAACACCATATATTTT. Based on the CDR3 plus reference TRBV19 and TRBJ1-3, the full variable domain is DGGITQSPKYLFRKEGQNVTLSCEQNLNHDAMYWYRQDPGQGLRLIYYSQIVNDFQKGDIAEGYSVSREKKESFPLTVTSAQKNPTAFYLCASTPDGAGNTIYFGEGSWLTVV.

The chain carries TRBV4-3 and TRBJ2-6; D is unresolved. From germline, CDR1 is LGHNA and CDR2 YSLEER. There are 16 residues in the CDR3. V was clipped by 1 base and J by 1 base, with 8 bases between them. Here the CDR3 DNA reads TGCGCCAGCAGCCAAGTCGGCCATTCTGGGGCCAACGTCCTGACTTTC. It is translated as CASSQVGHSGANVLTF.

This clone was seen only once. The chain links TRBV23-1 to TRBJ1-2; D is unresolved. TRBV23-1 is classed as an ORF, of uncertain function. CDR3 length equals 14 residues. Trimming stripped 2 bases from V and 3 bases from J, with 10 bases between. The CDR3 DNA reads as TGCGCCAGCAGTCAACTTTCGTTGTACTATGGCTACACCTTC. It specifies CASSQLSLYYGYTF.

The rearrangement joins TRBV21-1 to TRBJ2-7; TRBD2 is the table's D call and was not checked against the DNA. TRBV21-1 is flagged as a pseudogene. This CDR3 has 15 residues. This CDR3 is CASNPRLAGVHEQYV. CDR3 bases: TGTGCCAGCAACCCCCGTCTAGCGGGAGTTCACGAGCAGTACGTC.

The chain uses TRBV24-1 and TRBJ2-2; D unresolved. The CDR3 runs 12 residues. Looked up from germline, CDR1 is KGHDR and CDR2 is SFDVKD. The V end was cut by 3 bases, the J end by 8 bases, with 6 bases between. The CDR3, as DNA: TGTGCCACCAGTGATGTACGGGGGGAGCTGTTTTTT. It codes for CATSDVRGELFF.

The V and J genes are TRBV25-1 and TRBJ1-2; perhaps TRBD1 as D (6 bases). V lost 5 bases, J lost 5 bases, and 9 bases lay in between. Germline-derived CDR1 and CDR2 are MGHDK and SYGVNS. This CDR3 spans 12 amino acids. The CDR3 nucleotides read TGTGCCAGCAGTCTGGGGGCATATGGCTACACCTTC. Translated: CASSLGAYGYTF.

The chain recombines TRBV7-2 with TRBJ2-5, with D uncertain. This CDR3 contains 13 residues. Trimming cost V 3 bases and J 2 bases, with 7 bases left between them. Germline V gene sequence: CDR1 SGHTA, CDR2 FQGNSA. CDR3 DNA: TGTGCCAGCAGCTTTGACTCTCAAGAGACCCAGTACTTC. It specifies CASSFDSQETQYF.

In this sample, this clone turned up once. The rearrangement uses TRBV5-5 and TRBJ2-7; 9 bases agree with TRBD1. The trim removed 4 bases at V and 0 bases at J, leaving 11 bases unmatched. The germline gives CDR1 SGHKS, CDR2 YYEKEE (reference sequence). CDR3 length: 17 amino acids. The CDR3, as DNA: TGTGCCAGCAGCAGCGACAGGGGGGGGGCCTCCTCCTACGAGCAGTACTTC. Its translation is CASSSDRGGASSYEQYF.

The CDR3 sequence: CASSLIAGGPPYNEQFF. In nucleotides, the CDR3 is TGTGCCAGCAGCTTAATAGCGGGAGGGCCCCCTTACAATGAGCAGTTCTTC. J is TRBJ2-1 and V is TRBV11-2, with 11 bases lining up with TRBD2. V was clipped by 2 bases and J by 4 bases; unmatched bases: 7. Germline V gene lookup returns CDR1 SGHAT and CDR2 FQNNGV. The CDR3 contains 17 residues.

The V and J genes are TRBV7-2 and TRBJ2-3; 9 bases line up with TRBD2. V lost 1 base and J lost 4; bases outside the gene matches: 6. CDR1 SGHTA and CDR2 FQGNSA come from the germline V gene. The CDR3 sequence is 16 residues long. This chain's CDR3 is CASSLDSGGKADTQYF. In DNA, the CDR3 is TGTGCCAGCAGCTTAGATAGCGGGGGAAAGGCAGATACGCAGTATTTT.

The chain is built from TRBV19 and TRBJ1-5, with D possibly matching TRBD1 (5 bases). Germline V gives CDR1 LNHDA, CDR2 SQIVND (reference sequence). Trimming took off 7 bases at V and 0 bases at J, with 16 bases between the two ends. The CDR3 totals 16 residues. CDR3 coding DNA: TGTGCCAGTACCCGGTGGGGGACCGATAGCAATCAGCCCCAGCATTTT. Amino acid sequence: CASTRWGTDSNQPQHF. Based on the CDR3 plus reference TRBV19 and TRBJ1-5, the full variable domain is DGGITQSPKYLFRKEGQNVTLSCEQNLNHDAMYWYRQDPGQGLRLIYYSQIVNDFQKGDIAEGYSVSREKKESFPLTVTSAQKNPTAFYLCASTRWGTDSNQPQHFGDGTRLSIL.

The chain combines TRBV4-1 with TRBJ1-6; 9 positions agree with TRBD1. This CDR3 is 20 amino acids long. Trimming cost V 0 bases and J 0 bases; bases outside gene matches: 9. CDR1 is MGHRA and CDR2 is YSYEKL in the germline V gene. This CDR3 is CASSQDMGQGSSSYNSPLHF. The CDR3, as DNA: TGCGCCAGCAGCCAAGATATGGGACAGGGCTCGAGCTCCTATAATTCACCCCTCCACTTT.

The rearrangement links TRBV6-2 or TRBV6-3 to TRBJ2-4, with TRBD2 as a possible D gene (5 bases). Trimming left V 5 bases short and J 2 bases short, with 13 bases between. The CDR3 contains 15 residues. Germline loops: CDR1 MNHEY, CDR2 SVGEGT. This chain's CDR3 is CASSPRGQPKNIQYF. CDR3 bases: TGTGCCAGCAGTCCCCGCGGGCAGCCCAAAAACATTCAGTACTTC.

The rearrangement uses TRBV6-2 or TRBV6-3 and TRBJ2-5, with D unclear. Trimming removed 2 bases from V and 2 bases from J, with 9 bases in between. The V gene's germline CDR1 is MNHEY and CDR2 SVGEGT. This CDR3 spans 14 amino acids. The CDR3, as DNA: TGTGCCAGCAGTTACGTCCAGCAGCAAGAGACCCAGTACTTC. Translation: CASSYVQQQETQYF.

This chain joins TRBV3-1 (or the pseudogene TRBV3-2) and TRBJ2-5; a possible D gene is TRBD2 (6 bases). CDR3 length: 15 residues. V lost 0 bases, J lost 3 bases, and 11 bases lay in between. Germline V gene data show CDR1 as LGHDT and CDR2 as YNNKEL (reference sequence). The DNA of the CDR3 is TGTGCCAGCAGCCAAGATACGGGGGAGGAAGAGACCCAGTACTTC. It yields the protein CASSQDTGEEETQYF.